This T cell receptor (beta chain) was captured in a study of T cell responses to AZD1222 COVID-19 vaccine. Sequencing used immunoSEQ multiplex PCR; TCRdb keeps in-frame clones, though not all of them. The data hold 100,000 to 120,000 clones, with just under 95% observed a single time. This CDR3 comprises 14 residues. Germline-derived CDR1 and CDR2 are SGDLS and YYNGEE. The germline V and J ends were trimmed by 0 bases and 2 bases, with 6 bases remaining between them. The rearrangement uses TRBV9 and TRBJ1-3, with D hard to call. This clonotype originated in an adult in good health. The source was peripheral blood, collected on day 0 of AZD1222 vaccination. The CDR3 region is CASSVEWAGNTIYF. CDR3 nucleotides: TGTGCCAGCAGCGTAGAATGGGCTGGAAACACCATATATTTT. Supplemented by reference TRBV9 and TRBJ1-3, the full variable domain reads DSGVTQTPKHLITATGQRVTLRCSPRSGDLSVYWYQQSLDQGLQFLIQYYNGEERAKGNILERFSAQQFPDLHSELNLSSLELGDSALYFCASSVEWAGNTIYFGEGSWLTVV.